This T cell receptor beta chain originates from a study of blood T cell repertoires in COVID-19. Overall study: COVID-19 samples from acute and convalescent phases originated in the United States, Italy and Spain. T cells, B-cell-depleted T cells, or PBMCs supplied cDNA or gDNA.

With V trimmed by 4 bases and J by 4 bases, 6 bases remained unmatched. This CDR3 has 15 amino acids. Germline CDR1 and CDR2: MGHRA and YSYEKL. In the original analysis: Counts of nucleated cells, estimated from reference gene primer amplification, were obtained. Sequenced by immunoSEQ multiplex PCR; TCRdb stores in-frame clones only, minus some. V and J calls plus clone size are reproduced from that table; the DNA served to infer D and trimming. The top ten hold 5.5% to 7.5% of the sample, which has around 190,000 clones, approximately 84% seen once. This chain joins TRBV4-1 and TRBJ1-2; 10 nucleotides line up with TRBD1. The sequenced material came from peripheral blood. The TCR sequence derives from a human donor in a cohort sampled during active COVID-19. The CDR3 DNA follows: TGCGCCAGCAGCCGGACCGGGACAGGGGTCTATGGCTACACCTTC. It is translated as CASSRTGTGVYGYTF.